This T cell receptor beta chain was sequenced for a study of T cell responses to AZD1222 COVID-19 vaccine. Turning to the study itself: Doses given second, at about 4 or about 12 weeks, were pooled.

Findings and limits, study-wide: In a largely white British group with more females than males, clonal diversity was possibly underestimated. Spike was spanned by vaccine-associated CD4 TCRs, which were dominant at 160-218 and 743-854.

The assay was immunoSEQ multiplex PCR, and TCRdb's table has in-frame clones only and misses some. The data hold about 67,000 clones, with roughly 84% observed a single time. For this clone: Its antigen is as yet unknown.

The CDR3 sequence is 15 residues long. V lost 4 bases to trimming and J lost 0 bases, with 10 bases between them. The germline CDR1 and CDR2 sequences are LNHDA and SQIVND (reference sequence). The chain couples TRBV19 to TRBJ2-1; maybe TRBD2 (5 bases). The TCR originated in an adult in good health. The input for sequencing was peripheral blood, taken on day 0 of AZD1222 vaccination. DNA of the CDR3: TGTGCCAGTAGTACTAGCCTGATCTCCTACAATGAGCAGTTCTTC. Residues: CASSTSLISYNEQFF. Based on the CDR3 plus reference TRBV19 and TRBJ2-1, the full variable domain is DGGITQSPKYLFRKEGQNVTLSCEQNLNHDAMYWYRQDPGQGLRLIYYSQIVNDFQKGDIAEGYSVSREKKESFPLTVTSAQKNPTAFYLCASSTSLISYNEQFFGPGTRLTVL.